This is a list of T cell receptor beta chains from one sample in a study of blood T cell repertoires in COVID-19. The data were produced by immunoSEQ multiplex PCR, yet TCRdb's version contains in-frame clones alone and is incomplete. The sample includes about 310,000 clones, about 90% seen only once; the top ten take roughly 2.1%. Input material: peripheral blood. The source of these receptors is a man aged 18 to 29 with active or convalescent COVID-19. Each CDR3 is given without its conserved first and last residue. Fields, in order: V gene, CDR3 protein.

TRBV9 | ASSARDSLEVAYNEQF
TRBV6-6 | ASSPEGDEQY
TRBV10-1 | ASSEGRGVFTDTQY
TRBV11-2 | ASSPRQVSYEQY
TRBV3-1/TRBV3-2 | ASSQEGVNQPQH
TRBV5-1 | ASSLGGTGEETQY
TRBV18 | ASSQREATNEKLF
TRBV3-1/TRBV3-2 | ASSLYGESYGYT
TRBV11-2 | ASSPGGGRAKDTQY
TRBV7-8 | ASSFASRGLAYNEQF
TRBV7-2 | ASSSALDTQY
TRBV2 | ASSEQGQTNEKLF
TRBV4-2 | ASSYLAGGVEETQY
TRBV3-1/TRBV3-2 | ASSQSWFGYEQY
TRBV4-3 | ASSRKTGTASPLH
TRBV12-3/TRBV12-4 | ASSPTASETQY
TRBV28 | ASSPTSSGRAWANVLT
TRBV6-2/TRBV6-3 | ASSYSRWEPANTGELF
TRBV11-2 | ASSFYRSGNTIY
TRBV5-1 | ASSFLLAENNEQF
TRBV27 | ASRPGQRDQPQH
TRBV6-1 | ASSERGYYNSPLH
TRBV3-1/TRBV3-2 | ASSQTSGSLNEQF
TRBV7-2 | ASSLDGRPQH